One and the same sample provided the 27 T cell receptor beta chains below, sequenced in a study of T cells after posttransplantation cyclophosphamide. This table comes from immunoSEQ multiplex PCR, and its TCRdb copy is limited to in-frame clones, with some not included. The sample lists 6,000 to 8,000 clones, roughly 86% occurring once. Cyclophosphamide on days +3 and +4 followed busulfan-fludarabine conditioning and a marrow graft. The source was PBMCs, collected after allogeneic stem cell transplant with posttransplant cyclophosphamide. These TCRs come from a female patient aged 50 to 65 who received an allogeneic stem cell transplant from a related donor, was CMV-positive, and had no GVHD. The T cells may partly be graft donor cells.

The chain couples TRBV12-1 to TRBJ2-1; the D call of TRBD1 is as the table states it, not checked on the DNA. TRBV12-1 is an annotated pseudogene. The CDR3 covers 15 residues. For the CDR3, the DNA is TGTGCCAGCACCAAACCGGGACAGACCTACAATGAGCAGTTCTTC. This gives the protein CASTKPGQTYNEQFF.

CDR3 sequence reads: CAIKEGQDTEAFF. The CDR3 DNA follows: TGTGCCATCAAAGAAGGACAGGACACTGAAGCTTTCTTT. The V gene is TRBV10-3, the J gene TRBJ1-1; 7 bases are shared with TRBD1. Germline V CDR1 and CDR2: ENHRY, SYGVKD. This CDR3 has 13 amino acids. The V and J ends lost 7 bases and 3 bases, in that order; junction bases with no gene match: 5.

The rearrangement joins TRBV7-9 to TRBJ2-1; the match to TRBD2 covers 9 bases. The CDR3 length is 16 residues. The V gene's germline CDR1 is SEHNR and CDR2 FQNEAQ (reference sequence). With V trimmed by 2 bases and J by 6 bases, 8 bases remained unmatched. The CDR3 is CASSLQGLAGSNEQFF. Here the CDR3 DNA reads TGTGCCAGCAGCTTACAAGGCCTAGCGGGGTCCAATGAGCAGTTCTTC. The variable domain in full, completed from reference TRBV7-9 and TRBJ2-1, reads DTGVSQNPRHKITKRGQNVTFRCDPISEHNRLYWYRQTLGQGPEFLTYFQNEAQLEKSRLLSDRFSAERPKGSFSTLEIQRTEQGDSAMYLCASSLQGLAGSNEQFFGPGTRLTVL.

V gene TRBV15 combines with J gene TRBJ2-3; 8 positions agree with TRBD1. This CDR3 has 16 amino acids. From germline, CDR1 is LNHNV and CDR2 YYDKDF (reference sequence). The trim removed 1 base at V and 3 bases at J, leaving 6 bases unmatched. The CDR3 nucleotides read TGTGCCACCAGCAGAGTTCAGGGGGCGGGTACAGATACGCAGTATTTT. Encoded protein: CATSRVQGAGTDTQYF.

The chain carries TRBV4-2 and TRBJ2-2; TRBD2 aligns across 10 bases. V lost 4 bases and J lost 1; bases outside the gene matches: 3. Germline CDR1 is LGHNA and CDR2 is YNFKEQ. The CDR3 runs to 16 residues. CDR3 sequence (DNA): TGTGCCAGCAGCCGAGCGGGGGGGCAGAACACCGGGGAGCTGTTTTTT. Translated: CASSRAGGQNTGELFF.

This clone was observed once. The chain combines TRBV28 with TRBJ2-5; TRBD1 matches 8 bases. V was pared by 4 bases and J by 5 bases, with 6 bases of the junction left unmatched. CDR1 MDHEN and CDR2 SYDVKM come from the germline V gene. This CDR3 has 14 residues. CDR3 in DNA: TGTGCCAGCAGTTACGGAAACAGGGGGGAGACCCAGTACTTC. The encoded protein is CASSYGNRGETQYF.

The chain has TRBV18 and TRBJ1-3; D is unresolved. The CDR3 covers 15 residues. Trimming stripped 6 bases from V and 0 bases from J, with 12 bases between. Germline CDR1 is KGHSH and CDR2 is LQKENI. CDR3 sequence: CASSPGRNSGNTIYF. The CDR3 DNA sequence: TGTGCCAGCTCCCCCGGGAGGAACTCTGGAAACACCATATATTTT.

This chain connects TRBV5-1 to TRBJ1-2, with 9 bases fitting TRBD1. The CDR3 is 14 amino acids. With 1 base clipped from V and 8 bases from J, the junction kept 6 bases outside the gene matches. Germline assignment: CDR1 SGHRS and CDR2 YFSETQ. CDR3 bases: TGCGCCAGCAGCTTGCAACAGGGGGCTTGGGGCTACACCTTC. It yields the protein CASSLQQGAWGYTF.

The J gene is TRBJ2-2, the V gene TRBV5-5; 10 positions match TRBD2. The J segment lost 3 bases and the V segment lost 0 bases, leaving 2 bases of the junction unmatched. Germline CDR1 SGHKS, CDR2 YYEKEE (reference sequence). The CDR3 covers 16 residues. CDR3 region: CASSLGLAGDTGELFF. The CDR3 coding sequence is TGTGCCAGCAGCTTGGGTCTAGCGGGGGACACCGGGGAGCTGTTTTTT. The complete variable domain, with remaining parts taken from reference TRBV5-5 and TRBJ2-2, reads DAGVTQSPTHLIKTRGQQVTLRCSPISGHKSVSWYQQVLGQGPQFIFQYYEKEERGRGNFPDRFSARQFPNYSSELNVNALLLGDSALYLCASSLGLAGDTGELFFGEGSRLTVL.

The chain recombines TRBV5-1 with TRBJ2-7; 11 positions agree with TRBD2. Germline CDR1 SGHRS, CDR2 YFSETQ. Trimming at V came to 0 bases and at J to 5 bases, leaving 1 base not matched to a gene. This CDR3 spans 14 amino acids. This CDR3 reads CASSLVGLADEQYF. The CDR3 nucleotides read TGCGCCAGCAGCTTGGTGGGACTAGCGGACGAGCAGTACTTC.

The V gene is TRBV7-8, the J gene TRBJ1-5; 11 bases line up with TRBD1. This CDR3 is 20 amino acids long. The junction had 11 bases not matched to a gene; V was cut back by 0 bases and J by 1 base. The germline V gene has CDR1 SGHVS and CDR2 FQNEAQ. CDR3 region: CASSLAGQGAPRVSNQPQHF. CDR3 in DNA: TGTGCCAGCAGCTTAGCTGGACAGGGGGCCCCAAGGGTGAGCAATCAGCCCCAGCATTTT.

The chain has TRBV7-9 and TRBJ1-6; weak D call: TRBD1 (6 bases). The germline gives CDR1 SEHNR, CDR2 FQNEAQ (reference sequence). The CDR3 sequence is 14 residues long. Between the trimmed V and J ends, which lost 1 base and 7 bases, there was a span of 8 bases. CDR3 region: CASSLGDINSPLHF. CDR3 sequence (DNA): TGTGCCAGCAGCTTAGGGGACATCAATTCACCCCTCCACTTT.

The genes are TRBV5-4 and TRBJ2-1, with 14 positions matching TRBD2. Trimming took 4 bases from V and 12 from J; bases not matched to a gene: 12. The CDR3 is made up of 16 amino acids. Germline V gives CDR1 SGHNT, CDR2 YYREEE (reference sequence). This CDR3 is CASSTTGTSGGLGQFF. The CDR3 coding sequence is TGTGCCAGCAGCACGACCGGGACTAGCGGGGGATTGGGGCAGTTCTTC.

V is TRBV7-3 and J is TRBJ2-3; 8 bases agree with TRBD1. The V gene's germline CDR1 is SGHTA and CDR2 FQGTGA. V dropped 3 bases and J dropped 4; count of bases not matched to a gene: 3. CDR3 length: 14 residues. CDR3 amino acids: CASSFGQGPDTQYF. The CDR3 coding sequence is TGTGCCAGCAGCTTCGGACAGGGCCCAGATACGCAGTATTTT.

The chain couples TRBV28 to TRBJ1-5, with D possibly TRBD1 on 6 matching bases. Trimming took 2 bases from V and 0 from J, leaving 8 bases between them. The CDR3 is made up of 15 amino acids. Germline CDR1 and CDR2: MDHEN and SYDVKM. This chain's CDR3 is CASSLQGNSNQPQHF. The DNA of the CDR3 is TGTGCCAGCAGTTTACAGGGGAATAGCAATCAGCCCCAGCATTTT.

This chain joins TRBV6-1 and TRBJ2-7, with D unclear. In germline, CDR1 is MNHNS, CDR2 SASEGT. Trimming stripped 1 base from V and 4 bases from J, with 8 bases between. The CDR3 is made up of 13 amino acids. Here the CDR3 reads CASSEGGDYEQYF. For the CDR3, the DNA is TGTGCCAGCAGTGAAGGCGGTGATTACGAGCAGTACTTC.

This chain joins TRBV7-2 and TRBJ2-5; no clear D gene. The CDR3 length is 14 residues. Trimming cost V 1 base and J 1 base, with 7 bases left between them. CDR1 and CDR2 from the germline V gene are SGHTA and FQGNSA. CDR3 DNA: TGTGCCAGCAGCTTAGATATACTCCAAGAGACCCAGTACTTC. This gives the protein CASSLDILQETQYF. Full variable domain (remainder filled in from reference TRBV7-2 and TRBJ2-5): GAGVSQSPSNKVTEKGKDVELRCDPISGHTALYWYRQSLGQGLEFLIYFQGNSAPDKSGLPSDRFSAERTGGSVSTLTIQRTQQEDSAVYLCASSLDILQETQYFGPGTRLLVL.

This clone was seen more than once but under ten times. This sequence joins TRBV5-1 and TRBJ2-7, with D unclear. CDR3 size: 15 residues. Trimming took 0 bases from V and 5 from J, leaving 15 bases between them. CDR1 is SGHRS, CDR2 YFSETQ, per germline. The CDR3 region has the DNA TGCGCCAGCAGCTTGGCTCTAAGAAGCGTTCACGAGCAGTACTTC. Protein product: CASSLALRSVHEQYF. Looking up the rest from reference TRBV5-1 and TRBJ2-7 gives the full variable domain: KAGVTQTPRYLIKTRGQQVTLSCSPISGHRSVSWYQQTPGQGLQFLFEYFSETQRNKGNFPGRFSGRQFSNSRSEMNVSTLELGDSALYLCASSLALRSVHEQYFGPGTRLTVT.

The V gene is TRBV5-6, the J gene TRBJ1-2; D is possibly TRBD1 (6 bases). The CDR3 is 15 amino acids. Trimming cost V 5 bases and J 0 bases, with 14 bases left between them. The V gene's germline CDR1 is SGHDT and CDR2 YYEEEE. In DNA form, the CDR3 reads TGTGCCAGCAGGGGCAGGGACACAACTAACTATGGCTACACCTTC. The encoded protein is CASRGRDTTNYGYTF.

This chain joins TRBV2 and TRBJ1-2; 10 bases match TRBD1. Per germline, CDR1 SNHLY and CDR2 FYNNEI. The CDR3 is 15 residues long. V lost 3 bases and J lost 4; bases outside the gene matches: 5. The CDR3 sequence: CASSDRTGGGYGYTF. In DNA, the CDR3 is TGTGCCAGCAGTGACAGGACAGGGGGGGGCTATGGCTACACCTTC.

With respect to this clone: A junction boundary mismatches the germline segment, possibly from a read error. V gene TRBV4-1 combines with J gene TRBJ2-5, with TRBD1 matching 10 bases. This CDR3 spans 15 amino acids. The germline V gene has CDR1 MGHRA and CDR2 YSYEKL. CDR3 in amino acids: CTSSPDRGKVETQYF. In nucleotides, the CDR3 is TGCACCAGCAGCCCGGACAGGGGGAAGGTTGAGACCCAGTACTTC.

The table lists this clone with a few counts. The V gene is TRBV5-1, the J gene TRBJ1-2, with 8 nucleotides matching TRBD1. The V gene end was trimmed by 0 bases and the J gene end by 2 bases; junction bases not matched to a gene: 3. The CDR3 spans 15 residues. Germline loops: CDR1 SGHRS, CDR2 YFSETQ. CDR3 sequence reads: CASSLVTGVNYGYTF. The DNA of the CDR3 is TGCGCCAGCAGCTTGGTGACAGGGGTAAACTATGGCTACACCTTC.

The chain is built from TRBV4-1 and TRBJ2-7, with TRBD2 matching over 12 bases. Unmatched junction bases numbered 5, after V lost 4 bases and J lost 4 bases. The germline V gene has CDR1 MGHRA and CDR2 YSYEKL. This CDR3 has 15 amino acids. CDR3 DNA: TGCGCCAGCAGCCCGGGACTAGCGGGCGGATACGAGCAGTACTTC. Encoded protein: CASSPGLAGGYEQYF.

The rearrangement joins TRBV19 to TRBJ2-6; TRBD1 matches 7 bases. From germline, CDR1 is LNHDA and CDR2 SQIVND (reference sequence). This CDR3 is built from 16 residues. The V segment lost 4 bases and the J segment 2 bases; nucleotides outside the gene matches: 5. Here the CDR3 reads CASSTLGGAGANVLTF. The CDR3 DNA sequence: TGTGCCAGTAGTACTTTAGGGGGCGCTGGGGCCAACGTCCTGACTTTC.

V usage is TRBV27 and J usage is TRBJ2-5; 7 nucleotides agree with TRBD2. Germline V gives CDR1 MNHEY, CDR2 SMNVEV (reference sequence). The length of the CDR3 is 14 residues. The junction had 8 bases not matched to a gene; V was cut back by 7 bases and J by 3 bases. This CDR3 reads CASNSRLAKETQYF. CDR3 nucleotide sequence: TGTGCCAGCAATAGCCGACTAGCTAAAGAGACCCAGTACTTC.

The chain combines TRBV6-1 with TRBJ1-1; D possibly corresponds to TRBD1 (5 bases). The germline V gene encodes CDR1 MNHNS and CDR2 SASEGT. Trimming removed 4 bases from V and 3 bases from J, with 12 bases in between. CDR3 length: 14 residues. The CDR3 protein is CASSVQGGYTEAFF. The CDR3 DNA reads TGTGCCAGCAGTGTTCAGGGAGGGTACACTGAAGCTTTCTTT.

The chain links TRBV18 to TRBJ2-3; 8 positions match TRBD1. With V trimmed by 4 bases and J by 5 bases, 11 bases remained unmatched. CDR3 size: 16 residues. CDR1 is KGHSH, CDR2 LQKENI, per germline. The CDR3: CASSRNPGGAGDTQYF. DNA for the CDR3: TGTGCCAGCTCACGCAACCCAGGGGGCGCAGGAGATACGCAGTATTTT.